The sequence of this T cell receptor (beta chain) was determined in a study of T-cell memory formation after mild COVID-19. About the study: Clustering of TCRs was largely donor specific.

For this clonotype: What it binds is not known.

Researchers used 5'RACE with constant-segment primers to make TCR alpha and TCR beta cDNA libraries that carry sample barcodes and UMIs. TCRdb called the 5' RACE reads again in MiXCR, with one record for every CDR3 protein. The table records under 450,000 distinct CDR3 sequences, approximately 22% of them present only once. This CDR3 is built from 14 residues. Germline V gene data show CDR1 as SNHLY and CDR2 as FYNNEI. Trimming cost V 6 bases and J 0 bases, with 8 bases left between them. Findings of the study overall: Pre-infection memory showed some responding clones, and this suggested that cross-reactive memory joined. Nothing confirmed that second-wave clones peaking on day 37 were specific for SARS-CoV-2.

This sequence joins TRBV2 and TRBJ1-4; D is undetermined. Material for sequencing was PBMCs or a T cell subset sorted from them (not recorded which). The receptor's source is a man aged 18 to 30 who had mild COVID-19 (a few samples of this study predate the infection). Cell type and time point are not known. The DNA of the CDR3 is TGTGCCAGCAGATTTGACACAACTAATGAAAAACTGTTTTTT. This codes for CASRFDTTNEKLFF.